These T cell receptor beta chains were read from a single sample in a study of regulatory T cells in long-lasting Graves disease. TCRdb itself ran the multiplex PCR reads through MiXCR, one entry per CDR3 protein. There are over 650,000 distinct CDR3 sequences in the sample; around 30% occur only once, and about 40% lies in the top ten. The source was peripheral blood mononuclear cells (PBMCs), collected when the disease was refractory, from a patient treated with antithyroid drugs. The receptors here all came from a female donor with Graves disease. CDR3s include the opening cysteine and the closing phenylalanine or tryptophan. D genes are given only for firm matches. Expanded clones are given a class, and other clones once, few, many or no size at all.

v_call	j_call	clone_size	d_call	cdr3_aa	cdr3_nt
TRBV6-1	TRBJ2-2	few	TRBD2	CASSPGLGEPGELFF	TGTGCCAGCAGCCCGGGACTAGGGGAACCCGGGGAGCTGTTTTTT
TRBV15	TRBJ1-2	many	.	CATSIASYYGYTF	TGTGCCACCAGCATAGCCAGCTATTATGGCTACACCTTC
TRBV6-1	TRBJ1-2	many	.	CASMAVGGYTF	TGTGCCAGCATGGCTGTCGGGGGCTACACCTTC
TRBV5-1	TRBJ2-5	.	.	CASSPVGRGVKTQYF	TGCGCCAGCAGCCCCGTGGGCAGGGGCGTGAAGACCCAGTACTTC
TRBV27	TRBJ2-5	.	TRBD1	CARSPTSSGTGWGETQYF	TGTGCCCGCAGTCCAACCTCATCCGGGACAGGGTGGGGAGAGACCCAGTACTTC
TRBV18	TRBJ1-2	few	.	CASSPDTLDGYTF	TGTGCCAGCTCACCGGACACCTTAGATGGCTACACCTTC
TRBV12-3/TRBV12-4	TRBJ2-2	few	TRBD1	CASSPHPDRDGELFF	TGTGCCAGCAGCCCCCACCCCGACAGGGATGGGGAGCTGTTTTTT
TRBV6-1	TRBJ2-7	few	TRBD1	CASQQGLSYEQYF	TGTGCCAGCCAACAGGGGCTATCCTACGAGCAGTACTTC
TRBV6-1	TRBJ1-5	few	.	CASNANPGVDQPQHF	TGTGCCAGTAACGCTAATCCGGGGGTCGACCAGCCCCAGCATTTT
TRBV20-1	TRBJ1-1	.	.	CSARDPAGTDTEAFF	TGCAGTGCTAGAGATCCGGCAGGGACGGACACTGAAGCTTTCTTT
TRBV12-3/TRBV12-4	TRBJ1-2	.	.	CANSQISYGYTF	TGTGCCAACAGTCAAATCTCCTATGGCTACACCTTC
TRBV11-1	TRBJ2-7	.	TRBD1	CASSLVQGALYEQYF	TGTGCCAGCAGCTTAGTCCAGGGGGCACTCTACGAGCAGTACTTC